The present T cell receptor beta chain was sequenced within a study of blood T cell repertoires in COVID-19 (dated by TCRdb to between 2020 and 2021). Some background on the complete study: Samples covering the acute and convalescent phases of COVID-19 were provided by collaborators in the United States, Italy and Spain. The prospective study material was composed of cDNA or gDNA derived from T cells, B-cell-depleted T cells, or PBMCs. Subjects who had been exposed to COVID-19, were actively infected with it, or had recovered from it provided the deeply sampled blood TCRbeta repertoires that made up the dataset. The repertoires were released in a freely available public database meant as a resource for research on the immune response to SARS-CoV-2. Samples came from the ongoing ImmuneRACE study (first 160 participants) plus 1,254 subjects from 6 global collaborators. A de-identified subject ID, COVID-19 status, age in years and sex were almost always included in the sample metadata. HLA class I and class II types, where available, came from metadata supplied by the sample provider rather than from assay-based typing.

What the study reported, not specific to this receptor: The amount of clinical and demographic metadata varied by source and participant and was provided uncurated.

Concerning this clone: Its cognate antigen has yet to be identified. No base-level quality is on record; no much larger clone is a single base apart.

The germline V gene sets CDR1 to MDHEN and CDR2 to SYDVKM. Germline trimming: 3 bases from V, 7 bases from J; junction bases outside gene matches: 15. Its CDR3 holds 17 amino acids, cysteine through phenylalanine. Only the CDR3 region is kept as DNA, spanning 51 bases read in frame from base 1. At one collaborating source in Seattle, patients were enrolled during active infection and were followed longitudinally through the course of disease. Collaborating institutions collected whole blood in K2EDTA tubes following their own protocols. For TCRbeta analysis, collaborators shipped samples in one of three forms: frozen whole blood, isolated PBMCs, or DNA extracted from either of those sample types. The immunoSEQ Assay, a bias-controlled multiplex PCR, was used to amplify TCRbeta CDR3 regions from genomic DNA. The paper's processing steps were these. The number of nucleated cells in each sample was estimated by amplification of reference gene primers within the assay. To quantify the absolute abundance of each unique TCRbeta CDR3 rearrangement, sequence reads were collapsed and filtered. For each sample, productive Simpson clonality was calculated as the square root of Simpson's diversity index across productive rearrangements. The clones in this table, taken by TCRdb from immuneACCESS, are in-frame only. Not every clone is retained; where verified, under half of the shortfall comes from an unresolved V gene, and the cause of the rest is unknown. The V and J calls and the clone size are those of that table, but D and trimming were determined from the DNA. The table for this sample lists roughly 160,000 clones; around nine tenths of them were counted only once. The ten largest clonotypes hold 10% of the sample.

The receptor was isolated from a woman aged 65 to 85 with COVID-19, enrolled during active disease. Sequenced material: peripheral blood. This chain is built from TRBV28 and TRBJ1-1, and 9 junctional nucleotides match TRBD1. At the DNA level, the sequence is TGTGCCAGCAGTTTGACAGGGGGGCGGGGTAGAGGTGGTGAAGCTTTCTTT. Its translation reads: CASSLTGGRGRGGEAFF.